What follows are 13 T cell receptor beta chains derived from one specimen sequenced in a study of blood T cell repertoires in COVID-19. TCRdb keeps only in-frame clones here, not all; method: immunoSEQ multiplex PCR. The repertoire holds about 89,000 clones, with roughly 74% as singletons. The sample consisted of peripheral blood. The receptors originated from a man aged 70-80 years with COVID-19, enrolled during active disease.

V is TRBV27 and J is TRBJ2-5; D is possibly TRBD2 (7 bases). The ends were cut back, 8 bases at V and 6 bases at J, with 16 bases in the middle. Germline assignment: CDR1 MNHEY and CDR2 SMNVEV (reference sequence). This CDR3 comprises 13 residues. The CDR3 DNA reads TGTGCCAGCGGGAGTGGGGGGGCCAAGACCCAGTACTTC. Protein product: CASGSGGAKTQYF.

CDR3 DNA sequence: TGTGCCAGCAGCCAGGGGCAGGGGGCGCCGAATTCACCCCTCCACTTT. It is translated as CASSQGQGAPNSPLHF. The chain combines TRBV3-1 (or the pseudogene TRBV3-2) with TRBJ1-6, with 8 nucleotides matching TRBD1. J gave up 7 bases and V 3 bases, and 8 bases lay outside the gene matches. Germline loops: CDR1 LGHDT, CDR2 YNNKEL (reference sequence). The length of the CDR3 is 16 residues.

This chain links TRBV27 with TRBJ1-1; maybe TRBD1 (6 bases). V dropped 2 bases and J dropped 4 bases, with 11 bases sitting between them. CDR1 and CDR2 (germline): MNHEY, SMNVEV (reference sequence). There are 14 residues in the CDR3. CDR3 DNA sequence: TGTGCCAGCAGTTTACGCGGGGGGCGCACTGAAGCTTTCTTT. It codes for CASSLRGGRTEAFF.

The chain links TRBV6-2 or TRBV6-3 to TRBJ2-3; 14 bases fit TRBD2. Per the germline V gene, CDR1 is MNHEY and CDR2 is SVGEGT. V dropped 6 bases and J dropped 1; count of bases not matched to a gene: 6. The CDR3 is made up of 17 amino acids. DNA of the CDR3: TGTGCCAGCAGCTGGACTAGCGGGGGGCTAGGCACAGATACGCAGTATTTT. Its protein product is CASSWTSGGLGTDTQYF.

The chain is built from TRBV9 and TRBJ2-7; 8 bases line up with TRBD1. Germline lookup yields CDR1 SGDLS and CDR2 YYNGEE. The CDR3 loop spans 15 amino acids. J gave up 4 bases and V 4 bases, and 10 bases lay outside the gene matches. The CDR3, as DNA: TGTGCCAGCAGCCTCCGGACAGGGCCACCATACGAGCAGTACTTC. It codes for CASSLRTGPPYEQYF.

The chain carries TRBV14 and TRBJ1-5; possible D gene TRBD1, 6 bases. CDR1 is SGHDN and CDR2 is FVKESK in the germline V gene. V was shortened by 1 base and J by 4 bases, with 11 bases between the two germline ends. The CDR3 spans 15 residues. The CDR3 reads CASSQAGQGNQPQHF. CDR3 nucleotide sequence: TGTGCCAGCAGCCAAGCCGGCCAGGGGAATCAGCCCCAGCATTTT. The full variable domain, completed using reference TRBV14 and TRBJ1-5, is EAGVTQFPSHSVIEKGQTVTLRCDPISGHDNLYWYRRVMGKEIKFLLHFVKESKQDESGMPNNRFLAERTGGTYSTLKVQPAELEDSGVYFCASSQAGQGNQPQHFGDGTRLSIL.

The chain uses TRBV7-9 and TRBJ2-7; no clear D gene. V was trimmed by 5 bases and J by 0 bases, leaving 11 bases between them. The CDR3 is 14 amino acids. Germline CDR1 SEHNR, CDR2 FQNEAQ (reference sequence). CDR3 residues: CASSPTGSSYEQYF. The CDR3 DNA reads as TGTGCCAGCAGCCCGACTGGAAGCTCCTACGAGCAGTACTTC.

The gene calls are TRBV5-1 and TRBJ1-4; 7 nucleotides align to TRBD1. V was pared by 4 bases and J by 0 bases, with 3 bases of the junction left unmatched. Germline V gene data show CDR1 as SGHRS and CDR2 as YFSETQ. The CDR3 sequence is 15 residues long. CDR3 sequence reads: CASSPTGSTNEKLFF. CDR3 DNA: TGCGCCAGCAGCCCGACAGGGTCAACTAATGAAAAACTGTTTTTT.

The chain combines TRBV6-2 or TRBV6-3 with TRBJ2-1; 8 nucleotides align to TRBD2. V gave up 5 bases and J gave up 1 base; unmatched junction bases: 7. Germline V gene sequence: CDR1 MNHEY, CDR2 SVGEGT. The CDR3 is 16 amino acids. The CDR3 DNA is TGTGCCAGCAGTAACCTGAGCGGGAGTTCCTACAATGAGCAGTTCTTC. This sequence encodes CASSNLSGSSYNEQFF.

J is TRBJ1-3 and V is TRBV7-8; TRBD1 agrees at 9 bases. This CDR3 contains 15 residues. CDR1 is SGHVS, CDR2 FQNEAQ, per germline. V dropped 5 bases and J dropped 2; count of bases not matched to a gene: 4. Written as DNA, the CDR3 is TGTGCCAGCAGCCCCGGGACAGGGCCTGGAAACACCATATATTTT. As protein: CASSPGTGPGNTIYF.

V gene TRBV20-1 combines with J gene TRBJ1-2; maybe TRBD1 (6 bases). With 6 bases removed from V and 5 bases from J, the gap between germline ends came to 10 bases. The germline gives CDR1 DFQATT, CDR2 SNEGSKA (reference sequence). The CDR3 sequence is 11 residues long. Here the CDR3 reads CSALGQYGYTF. The CDR3 coding sequence is TGCAGTGCCCTTGGACAGTATGGCTACACCTTC.

The V and J genes are TRBV6-5 and TRBJ1-2; 9 nucleotides agree with TRBD1. The germline CDR1 and CDR2 sequences are MNHEY and SVGAGI. This CDR3 has 13 amino acids. The junction had 8 bases not matched to a gene; V was cut back by 11 bases and J by 4 bases. In nucleotides, the CDR3 is TGTGCCTGCCGGACAGGGGTTGCCTATGGCTACACCTTC. Residues: CACRTGVAYGYTF.

The rearrangement joins TRBV5-5 to TRBJ2-5; 7 bases match TRBD1. This CDR3 has 13 residues. Germline CDR1 reads SGHKS; CDR2 reads YYEKEE (reference sequence). With 4 bases clipped from V and 5 bases from J, the junction kept 5 bases outside the gene matches. CDR3 coding DNA: TGTGCCAGCAGCCTGACAGGGAGCGAGACCCAGTACTTC. Protein sequence: CASSLTGSETQYF.